This T cell receptor beta chain derives from a study of cytomegalovirus exposure and HLA in healthy donors. Remarks on this clone: The antigen is undetermined.

The PCR ran on 60 Vbeta and 13 Jbeta primers. Measured with immunoSEQ multiplex PCR; TCRdb has only the in-frame clones, and not every one. The sample has 200,000 to 300,000 clones; about 86% are singletons. The V and J ends lost 3 bases and 4 bases respectively, with 13 bases between them. CDR3 length: 14 residues. CDR1 and CDR2 (germline): SGHTA, FQGNSA. Overall study findings and caveats: A later analysis reportedly identified an Asian-associated ancestry cluster as carrying fewer N-insertions than the roughly 670-donor mean.

The sequence derives from a woman aged 55-69 years in good health and CMV-seropositive. J is TRBJ2-7 and V is TRBV7-2, with D possibly being TRBD2 (5 bases). The source material was PBMCs. The CDR3 coding sequence is TGTGCCAGCAGCTTGGGAGCAAGCCAGTACGAGCAGTACTTC. This sequence encodes CASSLGASQYEQYF.